These T cell receptor beta chains were read from a single sample in a study of T cell changes during pregnancy in multiple sclerosis. Produced via immunoSEQ multiplex PCR; TCRdb's table is partial and in-frame only. This sample yields fewer than 65,000 clones, of which 92% are seen a single time; roughly 0.4% belongs to the top ten. This specimen was CD4+ T cells from peripheral blood mononuclear cells, taken after pregnancy. These receptors were obtained from a female donor with multiple sclerosis, enrolled in a pregnancy study. The CDR3 runs from the conserved cysteine through the conserved F or W. D genes are given only for firm matches. Clone size is not always given. Where it is, it says once, few, many or a class for expanded clones.

j_call d_call clone_size v_call cdr3_nt cdr3_aa
TRBJ1-5 . . TRBV4-1 TGCGCCAGCAGCCGGGACACGTCCCAGCATTTT CASSRDTSQHF
TRBJ1-1 . . TRBV30 TGTGCCTGGAATGGGGGGACGAACACTGAAGCTTTCTTT CAWNGGTNTEAFF
TRBJ1-1 TRBD1 . TRBV27 TGTGCCAGCCGTACCCGACAGGGGGCGAACACTGAAGCTTTCTTT CASRTRQGANTEAFF
TRBJ1-2 TRBD1 . TRBV7-8 TGTGCCAGCAGCGAAACGGACAGGAACTATGGCTACACCTTC CASSETDRNYGYTF
TRBJ2-1 . . TRBV6-1 TGTGCCAGCAGTCGACAGTTCAGCTCCTACAATGAGCAGTTCTTC CASSRQFSSYNEQFF
TRBJ2-7 TRBD1 . TRBV7-3 TGTGCCAGCAGCCAGGGACAGGGAGACTACGAGCAGTACTTC CASSQGQGDYEQYF
TRBJ2-1 . . TRBV5-4 TGTGCCAGCAGCTTGGCCCTAGCGAGCAACAATGAGCAGTTCTTC CASSLALASNNEQFF
TRBJ1-2 TRBD1 . TRBV4-1 TGCGCCAGCAGCCAAGTCGGACAGGGTGTTTATGGCTACACCTTC CASSQVGQGVYGYTF
TRBJ2-5 . . TRBV15 TGTGCCACCAGCAGAGATCAGAGGGTCTCGGCCCAGTACTTC CATSRDQRVSAQYF
TRBJ1-5 . . TRBV30 TGTGCCTGGAGTGACGGCGGTGATCAGCCCCAGCATTTT CAWSDGGDQPQHF
TRBJ2-3 . once TRBV4-1 TGCGCCAGCAGCCAAGAGCTGGGGGCGGTAGTTACTAGCACAGATACGCAGTATTTT CASSQELGAVVTSTDTQYF
TRBJ1-5 . . TRBV6-1 TGTGCCAGCACCCTAATACAGGCCAATCAGCCCCAGCATTTT CASTLIQANQPQHF
TRBJ2-5 . . TRBV7-9 TGTGCCAGCAGTCCTCCTGGGGGGATCGAGACCCAGTACTTC CASSPPGGIETQYF
TRBJ2-3 TRBD2 . TRBV5-1 TGCGCCAGCAGCTTGGCTGGGGGACTAGCGGGGGCGGGGGACACAGATACGCAGTATTTT CASSLAGGLAGAGDTDTQYF
TRBJ1-4 . . TRBV18 TGTGCCAGCTCTCGCGTCCCAACTAATGAAAAACTGTTTTTT CASSRVPTNEKLFF
TRBJ1-2 TRBD1 . TRBV6-1 TGTGCCAGCAGTGAAGGGACAGGGAACTATGGCTACACCTTC CASSEGTGNYGYTF
TRBJ2-5 . . TRBV5-4 TGTGCCAGCAGCTTGGTGTCCGAGGAGACCCAGTACTTC CASSLVSEETQYF
TRBJ1-5 TRBD1 . TRBV9 TGTGCCAGCAGCGTGGGACAGGGGAATCAGCCCCAGCATTTT CASSVGQGNQPQHF
TRBJ2-7 . . TRBV6-1 TGTGCCAGCAGTTCCCGGGGTGGCCTCTACGAGCAGTACTTC CASSSRGGLYEQYF
TRBJ2-7 . . TRBV9 TGTGCCAGCACTCGCCGCAGACTAGCCGGGGGGCCCAGCTCCTACGAGCAGTACTTC CASTRRRLAGGPSSYEQYF
TRBJ2-1 TRBD1 . TRBV23-1 TGCGCCAGCAGTCATCTTCTTTCCGGGACAGGGGACAATGAGCAGTTCTTC CASSHLLSGTGDNEQFF
TRBJ2-7 . once TRBV25-1 TGTGCCACCGTCGGACAGCTAAGTTACGAGCAGTACTTC CATVGQLSYEQYF
TRBJ1-3 . . TRBV30 TGTGCCTGGAGTAATATCGGACTGTTCTCTGGAAACACCATATATTTT CAWSNIGLFSGNTIYF
TRBJ1-5 TRBD1 . TRBV2 TGTGCCACAACTACAGGGGAGAATCAGCCCCAGCATTTT CATTTGENQPQHF
TRBJ1-4 TRBD1 . TRBV6-5 TGTGCCAGCAGTCAGCGACAGGGCGGGGAAAAACTGTTTTTT CASSQRQGGEKLFF
TRBJ1-1 TRBD1 . TRBV12-5 TGTGCTAGTGGTTTGGTAGTGGGCAGGGGGCACACTGAAGCTTTCTTT CASGLVVGRGHTEAFF
TRBJ2-7 . . TRBV7-7 TGTGCCAGCAGCTTCAGCGGATACGGCGAGCAGTACTTC CASSFSGYGEQYF
TRBJ2-7 . few TRBV28 TGTGCCAGCAGTTCTCCCCTTCTAACAGGTACTTTTAATTACGAGCAGTACTTC CASSSPLLTGTFNYEQYF
TRBJ2-2 . . TRBV11-2 TGTGCCAGCAGCTTAGACGGGTCTAACACCGGGGAGCTGTTTTTT CASSLDGSNTGELFF
TRBJ2-5 TRBD2 . TRBV27 TGTGCCAGTAGCGTTGGGACTAAACAAGAGACCCAGTACTTC CASSVGTKQETQYF
TRBJ2-1 TRBD1 . TRBV7-2 TGTGCCAGCAGCCCTCGACAGGGCAATAGGAATGAGCAGTTCTTC CASSPRQGNRNEQFF
TRBJ1-5 TRBD1 . TRBV19 TGTGCCAGTGGGGACAGGACCTTACAGCCCCAGCATTTT CASGDRTLQPQHF
TRBJ1-4 TRBD1 . TRBV29-1 TGCAGCGTAAAGGGACAGGGATCAACTAATGAAAAACTGTTTTTT CSVKGQGSTNEKLFF
TRBJ2-7 . . TRBV5-4 TGTGCCAGCAGCTTCTTCGGGACTCGGCCCTACGAGCAGTACTTC CASSFFGTRPYEQYF
TRBJ2-7 . . TRBV19 TGTGCCAGTAGTATGGACAGTACCTACGAGCAGTACTTC CASSMDSTYEQYF
TRBJ2-5 . . TRBV7-2 TGTGCCAGCAGCTTAGTGGCGGGGCCCCGGGAGACCCAGTACTTC CASSLVAGPRETQYF
TRBJ2-6 . . TRBV9 TGTGCCAGCAGCGTAGCAGAGGGGGGCAGGGGGTCTGGGGCCAACGTCCTGACTTTC CASSVAEGGRGSGANVLTF
TRBJ1-2 . once TRBV29-1 TGCAGCGGCGGGCATAGTGCTAACTATGGCTACACCTTC CSGGHSANYGYTF
TRBJ2-1 TRBD1 . TRBV19 TGTGCCAGTACCCCACGGACAGGGGGCTGGAATGAGCAGTTCTTC CASTPRTGGWNEQFF
TRBJ2-5 . . TRBV19 TGTGCCTGCAGTGGCCCCGGGGAGACCCAGTACTTC CACSGPGETQYF
TRBJ2-7 . . TRBV21-1 TGTGCCAGCAGCCAGGGGCCGGACGAGCAGTACTTC CASSQGPDEQYF
TRBJ2-3 TRBD1 medium-sized TRBV27 TGTGCCAGCAGTCCAATTGGACAGGGCGGCACAGATACGCAGTATTTT CASSPIGQGGTDTQYF
TRBJ2-3 TRBD1 . TRBV9 TGTGCCAGCAGTGCAGGGGACAGGGTCATAAATACGCAGTATTTT CASSAGDRVINTQYF
TRBJ2-3 . . TRBV18 TGTGCCAGCTCACCACGTCGTCAGGGTGGCACAGATACGCAGTATTTT CASSPRRQGGTDTQYF
TRBJ2-1 TRBD2 . TRBV10-1 TGCGCCAGCAGTGATTCGGGAGGTCGGGAGCAGTTCTTC CASSDSGGREQFF
TRBJ2-3 . . TRBV5-1 TGCGCCAGCAGCTTAGGCAGGGATAAACCAGATACGCAGTATTTT CASSLGRDKPDTQYF
TRBJ1-1 TRBD1 . TRBV19 TGTGCCACGAACAGGGGGAGGAACACTGAAGCTTTCTTT CATNRGRNTEAFF
TRBJ1-1 TRBD1 . TRBV27 TGTGCCAGCAGTCCCCGGGACAGGGGTGGGGTGTGGACTGAAGCTTTCTTT CASSPRDRGGVWTEAFF
TRBJ1-1 . . TRBV9 TGTGCCAGCACCGAGGGAACCGGCTGGGGCACTGAAGCTTTCTTT CASTEGTGWGTEAFF
TRBJ1-4 . . TRBV5-1 TGCGCCAGCAGCTTGGGACGGAGCTCCCCAACTAATGAAAAACTGTTTTTT CASSLGRSSPTNEKLFF
TRBJ2-5 . . TRBV5-4 TGTGCCAGCAGCCTGGGGCCAGGCCAAGAGACCCAGTACTTC CASSLGPGQETQYF
TRBJ1-5 . . TRBV19 TGTGCCAGTAGTATCGGCAGGGTCAGCAATCAGCCCCAGCATTTT CASSIGRVSNQPQHF
TRBJ2-2 TRBD2 . TRBV9 TGTGCCAGCAGCGTAGACTCTAGCGGTCATACCGGGGAGCTGTTTTTT CASSVDSSGHTGELFF
TRBJ1-2 TRBD1 . TRBV9 TGTGCCAGCAGCGTAGCAGACAGGGGTGCTAACTATGGCTACACCTTC CASSVADRGANYGYTF
TRBJ2-7 . . TRBV18 TGTGCCAGCTCACCATTGACGGGTGGTTCTTCCTATTACGAGCAGTACTTC CASSPLTGGSSYYEQYF
TRBJ2-1 TRBD2 . TRBV4-3 TGCGCCAGCAGCCAAGCCGGGACTAGCGGGAGTGGCGATGAGCAGTTCTTC CASSQAGTSGSGDEQFF
TRBJ2-2 . . TRBV4-2 TGTGCCAGCAGCCTGTCAGGGTCGGACACCGGGGAGCTGTTTTTT CASSLSGSDTGELFF
TRBJ2-7 TRBD2 . TRBV5-6 TGTGCCAGCAGCCCGGGACTAGCGGGAGTCGCCTACGAGCAGTACTTC CASSPGLAGVAYEQYF
TRBJ2-1 . . TRBV19 TGTGCCAGTAGTATTTCGGTAGCCAATGAGCAGTTCTTC CASSISVANEQFF